The 25 T cell receptor beta chains given below trace back to one sample, sequenced in a study of shared clonotypes between healthy human individuals. This table comes from immunoSEQ multiplex PCR, and its TCRdb copy is limited to in-frame clones, with some not included. This sample has roughly 410,000 clones, with around 96% found just once. Source material: memory CD8+ T cells sorted from blood. The subset denotes: CD45RO+ cells pooled with CCR7-negative TemRA cells. The receptor source for this set is a man aged 30-40 years in good health.

The table lists this clone with a count of one. V usage is TRBV6-1 and J usage is TRBJ2-7; 8 bases line up with TRBD2. CDR1 is MNHNS and CDR2 is SASEGT in the germline V gene. The V gene end was trimmed by 3 bases and the J gene end by 0 bases; junction bases not matched to a gene: 1. This CDR3 is 14 amino acids long. This chain's CDR3 is CASSDAGGSYEQYF. In DNA form, the CDR3 reads TGTGCCAGCAGTGACGCGGGGGGCTCCTACGAGCAGTACTTC.

With respect to this clone: Germline is not matched at one junction end, which may reflect a read error. J is TRBJ1-4 and V is TRBV29-1; 7 positions agree with TRBD1. The CDR3 has 14 residues. Germline-derived CDR1 and CDR2 are SQVTM and ANQGSEA. CDR3 protein: CSVEDRVTNEKLFF. The CDR3 DNA reads as TGCAGCGTGGAAGACAGGGTAACTAATGAAAAACTGTTTTTT.

This chain links TRBV21-1 with TRBJ2-7. TRBV21-1 is a pseudogene segment. This CDR3 is built from 17 residues. The CDR3 region has the DNA TGTGCCAGCAGCAAATGGGTGCACCCTTATCTCATCTACGAGCAGTACTTC. Translation: CASSKWVHPYLIYEQYF.

The V and J genes are TRBV25-1 and TRBJ2-7, with no clear D. This CDR3 spans 12 amino acids. V lost 4 bases and J 3 bases, leaving 7 bases between the germline ends. Germline-derived CDR1 and CDR2 are MGHDK and SYGVNS. CDR3 coding DNA: TGTGCCAGCAGTGGACATTTCTACGAGCAGTACTTC. Protein: CASSGHFYEQYF.

The gene calls are TRBV2 and TRBJ2-3; D is perhaps TRBD1 (6 bases). V lost 5 bases and J lost 2, with 8 bases in between. Germline V lookup: CDR1 SNHLY, CDR2 FYNNEI. This CDR3 contains 13 residues. The chain's CDR3 is CASSTGYTDTQYF. CDR3 sequence (DNA): TGTGCCAGCAGTACAGGGTACACAGATACGCAGTATTTT.

The chain uses TRBV20-1 and TRBJ1-2; 9 nucleotides align to TRBD1. V lost 5 bases and J lost 14; bases outside the gene matches: 9. The V gene's germline CDR1 is DFQATT and CDR2 SNEGSKA (reference sequence). This CDR3 contains 11 residues. The CDR3 bases are TGCAGTGCTTCCTCCGGGACAGGGAGGACCTTC. Amino acids: CSASSGTGRTF.

The sample holds one count of this clone. This chain uses TRBV12-1 with TRBJ2-7; the table calls TRBD2, which could not be checked here. TRBV12-1 is an annotated pseudogene. The CDR3 is 17 amino acids. CDR3 region: CASSSTGDYRNSYEQYF. CDR3 in DNA: TGTGCCAGCAGCTCCACGGGGGACTACCGTAACTCCTACGAGCAGTACTTC.

This chain joins TRBV7-2 and TRBJ1-2; D may be TRBD1 (5 bases). This CDR3 is 14 amino acids long. V lost 4 bases and J lost 5, with 14 bases in between. Germline lookup yields CDR1 SGHTA and CDR2 FQGNSA. The CDR3 is CASSSSGLPYGYTF. The DNA for the CDR3 is TGTGCCAGCAGCTCTTCGGGACTACCTTATGGCTACACCTTC.

The chain joins TRBV7-2 to TRBJ2-3, with TRBD2 identical over 12 bases. The CDR3 is made up of 18 amino acids. CDR1 is SGHTA and CDR2 is FQGNSA in the germline V gene. Trimming removed 1 base from V and 2 bases from J; junction bases left unmatched: 7. As DNA, the CDR3 is TGTGCCAGCAGCTTAGAAGGACTAGCGGGACTCTTCACAGATACGCAGTATTTT. This encodes CASSLEGLAGLFTDTQYF.

J is TRBJ1-2 and V is TRBV10-3; tentatively, D is TRBD1 (6 bases). V gave up 6 bases and J gave up 3 bases, with 8 bases separating them. The CDR3 sequence is 12 residues long. CDR1 and CDR2 from the germline V gene are ENHRY and SYGVKD. The CDR3 protein is CAISGQYYGYTF. The CDR3 DNA sequence: TGTGCCATCAGCGGACAGTACTATGGCTACACCTTC.

The chain uses TRBV9 and TRBJ2-5; 9 positions agree with TRBD2. V dropped 0 bases and J dropped 5; count of bases not matched to a gene: 11. CDR3 length: 17 amino acids. Germline V lookup: CDR1 SGDLS, CDR2 YYNGEE. This CDR3 is CASSVAGGRARWETQYF. CDR3 DNA: TGTGCCAGCAGCGTAGCTGGCGGGAGGGCCAGGTGGGAGACCCAGTACTTC.

The chain couples TRBV28 to TRBJ1-5, with 7 bases that match TRBD1. CDR3 length: 15 amino acids. Losses at the gene ends were 5 bases for V and 2 bases for J; bases not matched to a gene: 6. Germline V CDR1 and CDR2: MDHEN, SYDVKM. The CDR3 DNA follows: TGTGCCAGCAGTAGACAGGGTGCTGGCAATCAGCCCCAGCATTTT. It encodes CASSRQGAGNQPQHF.

This clone was counted once. The rearrangement joins TRBV6-5 to TRBJ2-7; D is perhaps TRBD2 (6 bases). Between the trimmed V and J ends, which lost 4 bases and 2 bases, there was a span of 12 bases. Per germline, CDR1 MNHEY and CDR2 SVGAGI. This CDR3 region has 14 residues. CDR3 nucleotide sequence: TGTGCCAGCAGTTGGAGCGGACTAACCTACGAGCAGTACTTC. Translating gives CASSWSGLTYEQYF.

The chain is built from TRBV5-4 and TRBJ2-7, with TRBD2 matching over 11 bases. J gave up 6 bases and V 4 bases, and 9 bases lay outside the gene matches. The CDR3 is 15 amino acids. Germline V gives CDR1 SGHNT, CDR2 YYREEE (reference sequence). The CDR3 DNA sequence: TGTGCCAGCAGCACTAGCGGGAGTTGGTCTTCCGAGCAGTACTTC. As protein: CASSTSGSWSSEQYF. The full variable domain, with the rest looked up from reference TRBV5-4 and TRBJ2-7, is ETGVTQSPTHLIKTRGQQVTLRCSSQSGHNTVSWYQQALGQGPQFIFQYYREEENGRGNFPPRFSGLQFPNYSSELNVNALELDDSALYLCASSTSGSWSSEQYFGPGTRLTVT.

The J gene is TRBJ2-7, the V gene TRBV7-9, with 7 nucleotides matching TRBD1. Per the germline V gene, CDR1 is SEHNR and CDR2 is FQNEAQ (reference sequence). Trimming took 5 bases from V and 1 from J; bases not matched to a gene: 8. The CDR3 runs to 15 residues. The DNA for the CDR3 is TGTGCCAGCAGCCGGACGGACAGGCTATCCTACGAGCAGTACTTC. Translation gives CASSRTDRLSYEQYF.

The V gene is TRBV6-1, the J gene TRBJ2-1; TRBD2 matches 9 bases. Germline loops: CDR1 MNHNS, CDR2 SASEGT. The V segment lost 6 bases and the J segment 6 bases; nucleotides outside the gene matches: 3. This CDR3 region has 13 residues. CDR3 protein: CASRSSGANEQFF. For the CDR3, the DNA is TGTGCCAGCAGGTCTAGCGGGGCCAATGAGCAGTTCTTC.

The chain combines TRBV5-1 with TRBJ2-1; 7 bases map to TRBD2. The CDR3 covers 14 residues. Germline loops: CDR1 SGHRS, CDR2 YFSETQ. Trimming cost V 6 bases and J 10 bases; bases outside gene matches: 13. This chain's CDR3 is CASTPGAGEGEQFF. Written as DNA, the CDR3 is TGCGCCAGCACCCCCGGGGCGGGAGAAGGAGAGCAGTTCTTC.

This chain links TRBV30 with TRBJ1-4, with 10 nucleotides matching TRBD1. V was pared by 1 base and J by 8 bases, with 4 bases of the junction left unmatched. The CDR3 runs 14 residues. CDR1 and CDR2 from the germline V gene are GTSNPN and SVGIG (reference sequence). CDR3 region: CAWSGTGGREKLFF. The DNA of the CDR3 is TGTGCCTGGAGTGGGACAGGGGGAAGGGAAAAACTGTTTTTT.

The chain employs TRBV7-3 and TRBJ2-3; 8 nucleotides align to TRBD2. The CDR3 contains 18 residues. With V trimmed by 3 bases and J by 0 bases, 11 bases remained unmatched. The germline CDR1 and CDR2 sequences are SGHTA and FQGTGA. The CDR3 coding sequence is TGTGCCAGCAGCTTTAGGGCGACTAGCGCCACTAGCACAGATACGCAGTATTTT. Amino acid sequence: CASSFRATSATSTDTQYF.

The chain combines TRBV29-1 with TRBJ1-2, with D unresolved. V lost 3 bases and J lost 7, with 15 bases in between. This CDR3 is built from 13 residues. Germline CDR1 and CDR2: SQVTM and ANQGSEA. The CDR3 loop reads CSVENPGEAGYTF. The CDR3 DNA is TGCAGCGTTGAGAACCCCGGGGAGGCTGGCTACACCTTC.

In the case of this clone: Other DNA sequences in the sample encode the same CDR3. The chain employs TRBV9 and TRBJ2-5; the match to TRBD2 covers 7 bases. This CDR3 is built from 14 residues. The J segment lost 3 bases and the V segment lost 0 bases, leaving 2 bases of the junction unmatched. In germline, CDR1 is SGDLS, CDR2 YYNGEE. As DNA, the CDR3 is TGTGCCAGCAGCGTAGGAGGGAGGGAAGAGACCCAGTACTTC. It yields the protein CASSVGGREETQYF.

The chain is built from TRBV30 and TRBJ1-5, with a weak D call TRBD1 (6 bases). Germline V lookup: CDR1 GTSNPN, CDR2 SVGIG (reference sequence). This CDR3 comprises 16 residues. Trimming removed 0 bases from V and 6 bases from J, with 18 bases in between. The CDR3 protein is CAWSVGHRVGVQPQHF. Written as DNA, the CDR3 is TGTGCCTGGAGTGTAGGCCACAGGGTCGGAGTTCAGCCCCAGCATTTT. The full variable domain, completed using reference TRBV30 and TRBJ1-5, is SQTIHQWPATLVQPVGSPLSLECTVEGTSNPNLYWYRQAAGRGLQLLFYSVGIGQISSEVPQNLSASRPQDRQFILSSKKLLLSDSGFYLCAWSVGHRVGVQPQHFGDGTRLSIL.

This clone showed up just once. The chain employs TRBV28 and TRBJ2-7; D remains unclear. The CDR3 spans 15 residues. Germline lookup yields CDR1 MDHEN and CDR2 SYDVKM. Trimming removed 2 bases from V and 0 bases from J, with 11 bases in between. Here the CDR3 DNA reads TGTGCCAGCAGTTTAAGGTGGGCCAGCTCCTACGAGCAGTACTTC. This codes for CASSLRWASSYEQYF.

This chain joins TRBV7-9 and TRBJ2-1; D gene unclear. From germline, CDR1 is SEHNR and CDR2 FQNEAQ (reference sequence). Deletions cut 3 bases from V and 5 bases from J, with 8 bases between. CDR3 length equals 13 residues. Written as DNA, the CDR3 is TGTGCCAGCAGCTTTTCACCCGACAATGAGCAGTTCTTC. Protein product: CASSFSPDNEQFF.

The rearrangement uses TRBV11-2 and TRBJ1-6; perhaps TRBD1 as D (6 bases). The CDR3 has 13 amino acids. V was clipped by 2 bases and J by 10 bases, with 9 bases between them. Germline V lookup: CDR1 SGHAT, CDR2 FQNNGV. The CDR3 sequence: CASSLHRESPLHF. The CDR3 nucleotides are TGTGCCAGCAGCTTACACAGGGAATCACCCCTCCACTTT.